The 16 T cell receptor beta chains below all came from one sample that was sequenced in a study of blood T cell repertoires in COVID-19 (dated by TCRdb to the early 2020s). The receptor library was made with the immunoSEQ multiplex PCR assay. TCRdb carries this immuneACCESS record with in-frame sequences only. Its versions omit some clonotypes, under half of them owing to an unresolved V gene in the studies checked, with the rest unexplained. The sample table lists 130,000 to 150,000 clones, 65% to 80% of them with a count of one. Of the sample, about 4% falls within the top ten clones. The specimen sequenced was peripheral blood. These receptors all come from a man in his 60s with acute or convalescent COVID-19.

The chain links TRBV29-1 to TRBJ1-1; 10 bases line up with TRBD1. From germline, CDR1 is SQVTM and CDR2 ANQGSEA. The V segment lost 1 base and the J segment 5 bases; nucleotides outside the gene matches: 7. This CDR3 is 15 amino acids long. CDR3 sequence (DNA): TGCAGCGTTGAAGGACAGGGGGCGGTGAGGACTGAAGCTTTCTTT. The encoded protein is CSVEGQGAVRTEAFF.

J is TRBJ1-2 and V is TRBV7-9; unclear D gene. The germline V gene has CDR1 SEHNR and CDR2 FQNEAQ (reference sequence). V was pared by 2 bases and J by 2 bases, with 6 bases between. This CDR3 has 13 amino acids. DNA of the CDR3: TGTGCCAGCAGCTTATCGAGGAACTATGGCTACACCTTC. Translated, it gives CASSLSRNYGYTF.

The chain joins TRBV5-5 to TRBJ2-7; D remains ambiguous. V was clipped by 0 bases and J by 0 bases, with 10 bases between them. The germline V gene encodes CDR1 SGHKS and CDR2 YYEKEE (reference sequence). CDR3 length: 15 residues. CDR3 sequence: CASSLEAASSYEQYF. The CDR3 coding sequence is TGTGCCAGCAGCTTGGAGGCAGCGAGCTCCTACGAGCAGTACTTC.

The gene calls are TRBV7-9 and TRBJ1-5, with a tentative D call TRBD1 (6 bases). V was cut by 5 bases and J by 3 bases, with 11 bases left in between. Germline values: CDR1 SEHNR, CDR2 FQNEAQ (reference sequence). The CDR3 covers 14 residues. In nucleotides, the CDR3 is TGTGCCAGCAGCCTCGGACAGTACAATCAGCCCCAGCATTTT. This sequence encodes CASSLGQYNQPQHF. Filled out from reference TRBV7-9 and TRBJ1-5, the complete variable domain reads DTGVSQNPRHKITKRGQNVTFRCDPISEHNRLYWYRQTLGQGPEFLTYFQNEAQLEKSRLLSDRFSAERPKGSFSTLEIQRTEQGDSAMYLCASSLGQYNQPQHFGDGTRLSIL.

This clone appeared once. The rearrangement links TRBV9 to TRBJ2-1, with TRBD2 matching over 8 bases. Germline values: CDR1 SGDLS, CDR2 YYNGEE. Germline trimming cut 2 bases from V and 12 bases from J; bases unmatched to any gene: 13. The CDR3 is made up of 15 amino acids. The chain's CDR3 is CASSVLAGRGSRQFF. In DNA form, the CDR3 reads TGTGCCAGCAGCGTCTTAGCGGGGAGGGGTTCGCGGCAGTTCTTC.

V and J are TRBV18 and TRBJ1-6; 11 bases map to TRBD1. Germline CDR1 and CDR2: KGHSH and LQKENI. Germline trimming cut 3 bases from V and 7 bases from J; bases unmatched to any gene: 14. The CDR3 loop spans 19 amino acids. The CDR3 DNA sequence: TGTGCCAGCTCACCGCAACCGGGACAGGGGGGTTATTTGAATTCACCCCTCCACTTT. It specifies CASSPQPGQGGYLNSPLHF.

This clone occurred a few times. This chain joins TRBV7-3 and TRBJ2-1; 11 bases fit TRBD2. Germline CDR1 reads SGHTA; CDR2 reads FQGTGA. Trimming took 5 bases from V and 8 from J; bases not matched to a gene: 8. This CDR3 is 15 amino acids long. CDR3 in amino acids: CASSGTSGSLDEQFF. CDR3 in DNA: TGTGCCAGCAGCGGCACTAGCGGGAGTCTCGATGAGCAGTTCTTC.

The chain is built from TRBV7-5 and TRBJ1-3; the table names TRBD1, a call not compared with the DNA. TRBV7-5 is described as a pseudogene. CDR3 length: 22 residues. Written as DNA, the CDR3 is TGTGTCAGAAGCTACCCGACAGGCCTGCTTCAAGCAGAGTCTTCGTCTGGAAACACCATATATTTT. Its protein is CVRSYPTGLLQAESSSGNTIYF.

This chain connects TRBV5-4 to TRBJ2-4; a weak D match, TRBD1 (6 bases). CDR3 length: 17 residues. CDR1 and CDR2 (germline): SGHNT, YYREEE (reference sequence). With 4 bases removed from V and 9 bases from J, the gap between germline ends came to 26 bases. DNA of the CDR3: TGTGCCAGCAGCCGAAGTGGGGTTAAGACAGGCTTGAGCATTCAGTACTTC. Its protein is CASSRSGVKTGLSIQYF.

A single count supports this clone. The chain uses TRBV29-1 and TRBJ2-7; 10 bases line up with TRBD1. The CDR3 spans 15 residues. J lost 3 bases, V lost 0 bases, and 5 bases had no gene match. Per germline, CDR1 SQVTM and CDR2 ANQGSEA. CDR3 region: CSVEEPGTGVYEQYF. The CDR3 region has the DNA TGCAGCGTTGAAGAGCCAGGGACAGGGGTCTACGAGCAGTACTTC.

The J gene is TRBJ1-1, the V gene TRBV18, with 10 bases that match TRBD1. The CDR3 has 15 amino acids. The trim removed 3 bases at V and 3 bases at J, leaving 4 bases unmatched. Germline V gene lookup returns CDR1 KGHSH and CDR2 LQKENI. CDR3 DNA: TGTGCCAGCTCACCCGGACAGGGGGGGTACACTGAAGCTTTCTTT. This gives the protein CASSPGQGGYTEAFF. Drawing the rest from reference TRBV18 and TRBJ1-1, the complete variable domain is NAGVMQNPRHLVRRRGQEARLRCSPMKGHSHVYWYRQLPEEGLKFMVYLQKENIIDESGMPKERFSAEFPKEGPSILRIQQVVRGDSAAYFCASSPGQGGYTEAFFGQGTRLTVV.

The chain recombines TRBV20-1 with TRBJ2-5; no reliable D call. The CDR3 extends over 11 amino acids. CDR1 is DFQATT and CDR2 is SNEGSKA in the germline V gene (reference sequence). The V gene lost 8 bases and the J gene lost 4 bases, with 11 bases spanning the gap. The CDR3 is CSPLGGETQYF. The CDR3 DNA reads TGCAGTCCCCTTGGCGGAGAGACCCAGTACTTC.

The J gene is TRBJ2-5, the V gene TRBV2, with 10 bases aligning to TRBD2. The CDR3 spans 14 residues. The germline gives CDR1 SNHLY, CDR2 FYNNEI. The V and J ends lost 3 bases and 4 bases, in that order; junction bases with no gene match: 2. The CDR3 bases are TGTGCCAGCAGTGAGGGACTAGCGATAGAGACCCAGTACTTC. This translates into CASSEGLAIETQYF. Full variable domain (outside the CDR3, taken from reference TRBV2 and TRBJ2-5): EPEVTQTPSHQVTQMGQEVILRCVPISNHLYFYWYRQILGQKVEFLVSFYNNEISEKSEIFDDQFSVERPDGSNFTLKIRSTKLEDSAMYFCASSEGLAIETQYFGPGTRLLVL.

This chain joins TRBV30 and TRBJ1-5; D possibly corresponds to TRBD1 (5 bases). The CDR3 has 14 amino acids. The germline V and J ends were trimmed by 2 bases and 5 bases, with 13 bases remaining between them. Germline CDR1 is GTSNPN and CDR2 is SVGIG (reference sequence). The CDR3 loop is CAWSRGRGYQPQHF. CDR3 nucleotide sequence: TGTGCCTGGAGTCGAGGTAGGGGATATCAGCCCCAGCATTTT.

This clone came up a few times. This sequence joins TRBV2 and TRBJ1-2; D may be TRBD1 (6 bases). The germline CDR1 and CDR2 sequences are SNHLY and FYNNEI. The CDR3 sequence is 14 residues long. Trimming removed 1 base at V and 4 bases at J, with 10 bases between. The CDR3 DNA sequence: TGTGCCAGCAGTGAAGTTGGGGGCGGCTATGGCTACACCTTC. It codes for CASSEVGGGYGYTF.

V and J are TRBV19 and TRBJ2-5; 12 nucleotides align to TRBD2. Germline V gene lookup returns CDR1 LNHDA and CDR2 SQIVND (reference sequence). The CDR3 extends over 17 amino acids. Trimming took 4 bases from V and 1 from J; bases not matched to a gene: 7. The CDR3: CASSNLLAGGAQETQYF. The CDR3 bases are TGTGCCAGTAGTAACCTGCTAGCGGGAGGGGCCCAAGAGACCCAGTACTTC. Using reference TRBV19 and TRBJ2-5 for the parts outside the CDR3, the full variable domain is DGGITQSPKYLFRKEGQNVTLSCEQNLNHDAMYWYRQDPGQGLRLIYYSQIVNDFQKGDIAEGYSVSREKKESFPLTVTSAQKNPTAFYLCASSNLLAGGAQETQYFGPGTRLLVL.